The 5 T cell receptor beta chains below all came from one sample that was sequenced in a study of blood T cell repertoires in COVID-19. TCRdb keeps only in-frame clones here, not all; method: immunoSEQ multiplex PCR. The repertoire includes 140,000 to 150,000 clones, roughly 80% of them detected once, and roughly 4.5% sits in the top ten. The sequencing input was peripheral blood. All receptors come from a human donor in a cohort sampled during active COVID-19.

In its sample, this clone was seen once. This sequence joins TRBV7-2 and TRBJ2-7; 14 bases are a match to TRBD2. The CDR3 loop spans 14 amino acids. Germline V CDR1 and CDR2: SGHTA, FQGNSA. V shed 5 bases and J 6 bases; nucleotides not matched to a gene: 3. The DNA for the CDR3 is TGTGCCAGCAGCCCGGGACTAGCGGGGGTCGAGCAGTACTTC. Its protein product is CASSPGLAGVEQYF.

This clone is a singleton in its sample. J is TRBJ1-3 and V is TRBV6-1; 8 bases map to TRBD1. The trim removed 3 bases at V and 0 bases at J, leaving 7 bases unmatched. Germline V gene lookup returns CDR1 MNHNS and CDR2 SASEGT. This CDR3 comprises 17 residues. The CDR3 nucleotides read TGTGCCAGCAGTGATTACAGGGGGTCATTCTCTGGAAACACCATATATTTT. Its translation is CASSDYRGSFSGNTIYF.

This sequence joins TRBV6-5 and TRBJ2-7, with D possibly matching TRBD1 (6 bases). The germline V and J ends were trimmed by 7 bases and 6 bases, with 10 bases remaining between them. In germline, CDR1 is MNHEY, CDR2 SVGAGI. The CDR3 covers 11 residues. CDR3 bases: TGTGCCAGCAAGGGACATTCCGAGCAGTACGTC. This sequence encodes CASKGHSEQYV.

The chain links TRBV7-9 to TRBJ1-5, with no clear D. Between the trimmed V and J ends, which lost 1 base and 7 bases, there was a span of 17 bases. CDR1 SEHNR and CDR2 FQNEAQ come from the germline V gene (reference sequence). The CDR3 runs 16 residues. CDR3 amino acids: CASSLGSGWRDQPQHF. The CDR3 DNA follows: TGTGCCAGCAGCTTAGGGAGTGGGTGGCGTGACCAGCCCCAGCATTTT.

J is TRBJ1-5 and V is TRBV19; D gene unclear. CDR1 and CDR2 from the germline V gene are LNHDA and SQIVND (reference sequence). There are 15 residues in the CDR3. Deletions cut 1 base from V and 4 bases from J, with 11 bases between. This CDR3 reads CASSIVRGSNQPQHF. The CDR3 bases are TGTGCCAGTAGTATAGTCCGCGGCTCTAATCAGCCCCAGCATTTT.